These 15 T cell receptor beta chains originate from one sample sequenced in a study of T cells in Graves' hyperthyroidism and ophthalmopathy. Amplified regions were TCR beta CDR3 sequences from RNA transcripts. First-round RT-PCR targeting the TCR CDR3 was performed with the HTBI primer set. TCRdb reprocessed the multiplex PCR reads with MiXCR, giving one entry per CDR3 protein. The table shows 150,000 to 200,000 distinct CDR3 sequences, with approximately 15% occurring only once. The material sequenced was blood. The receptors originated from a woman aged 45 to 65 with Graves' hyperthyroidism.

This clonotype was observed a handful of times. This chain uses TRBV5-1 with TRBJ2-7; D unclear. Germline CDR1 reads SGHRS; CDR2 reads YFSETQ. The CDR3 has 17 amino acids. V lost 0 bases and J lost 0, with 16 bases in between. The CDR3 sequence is CASSLDLLSSSSYEQYF. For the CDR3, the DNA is TGCGCCAGCAGCTTGGATCTACTCTCATCGAGCTCCTACGAGCAGTACTTC.

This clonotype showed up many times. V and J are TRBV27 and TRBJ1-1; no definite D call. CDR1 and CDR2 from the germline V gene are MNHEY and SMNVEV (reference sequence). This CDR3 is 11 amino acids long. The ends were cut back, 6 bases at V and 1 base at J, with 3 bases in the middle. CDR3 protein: CASRSNTEAFF. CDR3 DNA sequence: TGTGCCAGCAGATCGAACACTGAAGCTTTCTTT.

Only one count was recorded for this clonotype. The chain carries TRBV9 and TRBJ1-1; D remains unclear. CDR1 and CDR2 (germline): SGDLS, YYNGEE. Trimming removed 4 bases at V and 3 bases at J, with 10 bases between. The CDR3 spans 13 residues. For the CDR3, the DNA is TGTGCCAGCAGCCTAGGACCCGACACTGAAGCTTTCTTT. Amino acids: CASSLGPDTEAFF.

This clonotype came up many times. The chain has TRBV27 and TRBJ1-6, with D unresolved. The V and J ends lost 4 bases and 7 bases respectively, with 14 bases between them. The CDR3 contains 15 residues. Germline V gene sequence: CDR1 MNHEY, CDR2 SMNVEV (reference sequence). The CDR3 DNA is TGTGCCAGCAGTTCTCAGGCAGGACCCAATTCACCCCTCCACTTT. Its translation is CASSSQAGPNSPLHF.

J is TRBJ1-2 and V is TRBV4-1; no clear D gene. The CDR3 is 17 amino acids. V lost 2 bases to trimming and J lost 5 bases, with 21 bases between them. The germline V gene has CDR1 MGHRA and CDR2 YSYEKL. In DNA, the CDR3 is TGCGCCAGCAGCCAATTCCCGGGAGCAGGAGATCCTTATGGCTACACCTTC. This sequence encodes CASSQFPGAGDPYGYTF.

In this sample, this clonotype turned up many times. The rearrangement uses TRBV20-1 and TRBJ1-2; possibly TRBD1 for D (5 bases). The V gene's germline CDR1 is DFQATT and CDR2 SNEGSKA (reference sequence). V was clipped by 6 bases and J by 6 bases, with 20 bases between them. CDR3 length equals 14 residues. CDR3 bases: TGCAGTGCCAGTCCAGTGGCCGCGGGGGATGGCTACACCTTC. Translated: CSASPVAAGDGYTF.

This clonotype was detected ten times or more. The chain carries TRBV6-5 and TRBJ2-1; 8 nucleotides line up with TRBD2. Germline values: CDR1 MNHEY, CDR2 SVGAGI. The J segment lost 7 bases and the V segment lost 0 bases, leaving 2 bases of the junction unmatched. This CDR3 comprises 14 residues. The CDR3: CASSYSGGANEQFF. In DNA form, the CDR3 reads TGTGCCAGCAGTTACTCCGGGGGGGCAAATGAGCAGTTCTTC.

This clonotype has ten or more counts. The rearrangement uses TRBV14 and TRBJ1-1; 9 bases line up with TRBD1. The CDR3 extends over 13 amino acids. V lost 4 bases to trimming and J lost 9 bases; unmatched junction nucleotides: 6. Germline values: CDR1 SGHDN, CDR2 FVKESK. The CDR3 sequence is CASSRGTGTKAFF. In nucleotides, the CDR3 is TGTGCCAGCAGCCGCGGGACAGGGACCAAAGCTTTCTTT.

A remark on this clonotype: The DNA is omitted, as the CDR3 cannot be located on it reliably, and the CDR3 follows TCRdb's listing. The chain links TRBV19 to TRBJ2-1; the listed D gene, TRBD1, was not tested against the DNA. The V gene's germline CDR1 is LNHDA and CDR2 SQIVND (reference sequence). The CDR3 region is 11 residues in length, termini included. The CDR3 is CASSWGQGSFF.

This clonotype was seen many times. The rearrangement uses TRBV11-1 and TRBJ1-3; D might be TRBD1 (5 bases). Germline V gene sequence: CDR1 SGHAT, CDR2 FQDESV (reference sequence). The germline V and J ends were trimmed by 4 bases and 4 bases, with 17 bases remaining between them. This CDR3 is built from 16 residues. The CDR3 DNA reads TGTGCCAGCAGCTCGGGACGGAGCCACCGGGGAAACACCATATATTTT. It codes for CASSSGRSHRGNTIYF.

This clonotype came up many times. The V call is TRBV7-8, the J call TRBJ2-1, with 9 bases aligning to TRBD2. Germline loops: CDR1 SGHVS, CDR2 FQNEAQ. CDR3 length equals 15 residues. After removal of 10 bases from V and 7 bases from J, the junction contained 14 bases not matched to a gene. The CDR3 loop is CAIGRGGGANNEQFF. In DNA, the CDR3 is TGTGCCATCGGTCGGGGCGGGGGGGCCAATAATGAGCAGTTCTTC.

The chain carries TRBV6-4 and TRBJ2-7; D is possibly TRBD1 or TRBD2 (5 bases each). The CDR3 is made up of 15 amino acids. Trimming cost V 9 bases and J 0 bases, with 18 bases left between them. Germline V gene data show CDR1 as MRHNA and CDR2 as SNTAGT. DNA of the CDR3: TGTGCCAGGGGAGCGAGGGGTTCGTTCTCCTACGAGCAGTACTTC. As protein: CARGARGSFSYEQYF.

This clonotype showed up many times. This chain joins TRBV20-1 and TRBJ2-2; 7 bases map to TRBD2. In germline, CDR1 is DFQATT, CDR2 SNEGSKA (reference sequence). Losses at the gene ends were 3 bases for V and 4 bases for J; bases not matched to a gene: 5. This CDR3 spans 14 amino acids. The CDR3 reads CSASRDYRTGELFF. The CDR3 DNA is TGCAGTGCTAGCCGGGACTACCGCACCGGGGAGCTGTTTTTT.

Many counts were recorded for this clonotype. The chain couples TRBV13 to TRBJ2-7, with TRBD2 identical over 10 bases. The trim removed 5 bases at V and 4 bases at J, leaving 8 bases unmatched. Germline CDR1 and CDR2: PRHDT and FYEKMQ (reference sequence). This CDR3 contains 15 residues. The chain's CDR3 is CASSDAGTSDYEQYF. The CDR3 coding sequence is TGTGCCAGCAGCGATGCCGGGACTAGCGATTACGAGCAGTACTTC.

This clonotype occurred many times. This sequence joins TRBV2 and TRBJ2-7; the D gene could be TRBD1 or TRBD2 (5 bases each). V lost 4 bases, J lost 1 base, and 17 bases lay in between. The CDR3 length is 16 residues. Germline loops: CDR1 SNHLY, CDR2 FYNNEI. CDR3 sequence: CASSVLRGSLSYEQYF. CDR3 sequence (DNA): TGTGCCAGCAGTGTTCTTCGGGGCTCCCTTTCCTACGAGCAGTACTTC.